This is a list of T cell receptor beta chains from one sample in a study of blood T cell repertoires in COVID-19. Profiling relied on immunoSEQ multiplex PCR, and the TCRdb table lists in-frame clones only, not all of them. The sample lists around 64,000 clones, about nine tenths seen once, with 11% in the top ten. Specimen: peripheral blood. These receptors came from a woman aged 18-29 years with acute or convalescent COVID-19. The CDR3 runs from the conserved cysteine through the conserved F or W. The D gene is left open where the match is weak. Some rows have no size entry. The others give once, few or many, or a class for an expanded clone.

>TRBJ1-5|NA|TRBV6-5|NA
CASTPGEMNQPQHF
TGTGCCAGCACCCCGGGGGAAATGAATCAGCCCCAGCATTTT
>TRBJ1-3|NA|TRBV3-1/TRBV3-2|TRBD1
CASSQDWQGDTIYF
TGTGCCAGCAGCCAAGATTGGCAGGGGGACACCATATATTTT
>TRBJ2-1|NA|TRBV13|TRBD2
CASSSFGLAESSYNEQFF
TGTGCCAGCAGCTCCTTCGGGCTAGCGGAGAGCTCCTACAATGAGCAGTTCTTC
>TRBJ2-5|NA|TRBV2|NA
CASREQGLETQYF
TGTGCCAGCAGAGAACAGGGATTGGAGACCCAGTACTTC
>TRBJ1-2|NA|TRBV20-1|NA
CSARDLYSYTF
TGCAGTGCTAGAGATCTTTATAGCTACACCTTC
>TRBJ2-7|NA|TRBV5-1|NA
CASSLAGGGTGRTYEQYF
TGCGCCAGCAGCTTGGCCGGCGGGGGGACAGGGAGGACCTACGAGCAGTACTTC
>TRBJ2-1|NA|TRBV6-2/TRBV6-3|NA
CASSLDLFLPGEQFF
TGTGCCAGCAGCCTCGACTTATTTCTCCCTGGTGAGCAGTTCTTC
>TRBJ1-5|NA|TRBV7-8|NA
CASSQGFGGNQPQHF
TGTGCCAGCAGCCAGGGGTTCGGTGGCAATCAGCCCCAGCATTTT
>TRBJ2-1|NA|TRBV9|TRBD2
CASSVGLARVGDEQFF
TGTGCCAGCAGCGTAGGACTAGCGAGGGTAGGGGACGAGCAGTTCTTC
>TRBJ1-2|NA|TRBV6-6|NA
CASSFLRDGYTF
TGTGCCAGCAGTTTCTTGAGGGATGGCTACACCTTC
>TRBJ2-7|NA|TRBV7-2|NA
CASSSRAGEQYF
TGTGCCAGCAGTTCCAGGGCCGGCGAGCAGTACTTC
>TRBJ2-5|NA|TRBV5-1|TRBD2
CASSYLPSGGKETQYF
TGCGCCAGCAGCTACCTTCCTAGCGGGGGGAAAGAGACCCAGTACTTC
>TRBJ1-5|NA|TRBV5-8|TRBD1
CASSRLQGMIQPQHF
TGTGCCAGCAGCCGGCTACAGGGGATGATTCAGCCCCAGCATTTT
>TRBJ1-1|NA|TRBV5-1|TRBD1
CASSPGFPGQGNTEAFF
TGCGCCAGCAGCCCGGGATTTCCGGGACAGGGGAACACTGAAGCTTTCTTT
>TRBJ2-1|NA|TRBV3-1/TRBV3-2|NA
CASSQDRALSSYNEQFF
TGTGCCAGCAGCCAAGATCGTGCGCTTAGCTCCTACAATGAGCAGTTCTTC
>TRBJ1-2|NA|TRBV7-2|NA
CASSLAGSGGYTF
TGTGCCAGCAGCTTAGCCGGGTCGGGGGGCTACACCTTC
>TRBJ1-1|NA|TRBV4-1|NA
CASSHVFSGVAFF
TGCGCCAGCAGCCATGTATTTTCAGGGGTGGCTTTCTTT
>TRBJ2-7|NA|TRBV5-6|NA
CASSFSLGATFSYEQYF
TGTGCCAGCAGCTTTTCTTTGGGAGCGACCTTCTCCTACGAGCAGTACTTC
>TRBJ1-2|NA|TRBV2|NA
CASSDEGGTYYGYTF
TGTGCCAGCAGTGATGAGGGGGGGACGTACTATGGCTACACCTTC
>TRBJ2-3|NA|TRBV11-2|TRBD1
CASSLSALGQGTDTQYF
TGTGCCAGCAGCTTGAGTGCGTTGGGACAGGGGACAGATACGCAGTATTTT
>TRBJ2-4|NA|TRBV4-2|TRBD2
CASSQDLAGEPKNIQYF
TGTGCCAGCAGCCAAGACCTCGCGGGGGAACCCAAAAACATTCAGTACTTC
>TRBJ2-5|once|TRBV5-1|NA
CASRRQLADQETQYF
TGCGCCAGCAGGAGACAGCTGGCAGATCAAGAGACCCAGTACTTC
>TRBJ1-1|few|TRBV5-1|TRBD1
CASSLDGTGDREAFF
TGCGCCAGCAGCTTGGATGGGACAGGGGACCGTGAAGCTTTCTTT
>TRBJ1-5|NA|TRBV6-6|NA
CASSPRAGNSNQPQHF
TGTGCCAGCAGCCCCAGGGCAGGGAATAGCAATCAGCCCCAGCATTTT
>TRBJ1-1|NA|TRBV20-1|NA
CSASSGRANTEAFF
TGCAGTGCTAGTTCGGGCAGGGCGAACACTGAAGCTTTCTTT
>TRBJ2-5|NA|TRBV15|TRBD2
CATSRKPGLAWVETQYF
TGTGCCACCAGCAGAAAACCGGGACTAGCGTGGGTAGAGACCCAGTACTTC
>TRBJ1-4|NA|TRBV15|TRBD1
CATSPGGQVNEKLFF
TGTGCCACCAGCCCCGGGGGACAGGTTAATGAAAAACTGTTTTTT